The T cell receptor (beta chain) under discussion was sequenced for a study of blood T cell repertoires in COVID-19. Across the study: T cells, B-cell-depleted T cells, or PBMCs supplied cDNA or gDNA.

Profiling relied on immunoSEQ multiplex PCR, and the TCRdb table lists in-frame clones only, not all of them. The sample gives roughly 18,000 clones, 77% of which show up once; over 15% is in the top ten. V was trimmed by 4 bases and J by 3 bases, leaving 10 bases between them. This CDR3 has 15 amino acids. In germline, CDR1 is LGHNA, CDR2 YSLEER. The clonotype was recovered from a man in his sixties or seventies with COVID-19, enrolled during active disease. Material for sequencing was peripheral blood. The genes are TRBV4-3 and TRBJ2-6, with TRBD2 as a possible D gene (6 bases). CDR3 residues: CASSPRELGANVLTF. The CDR3 nucleotides read TGCGCCAGCAGCCCCCGGGAGCTTGGGGCCAACGTCCTGACTTTC.